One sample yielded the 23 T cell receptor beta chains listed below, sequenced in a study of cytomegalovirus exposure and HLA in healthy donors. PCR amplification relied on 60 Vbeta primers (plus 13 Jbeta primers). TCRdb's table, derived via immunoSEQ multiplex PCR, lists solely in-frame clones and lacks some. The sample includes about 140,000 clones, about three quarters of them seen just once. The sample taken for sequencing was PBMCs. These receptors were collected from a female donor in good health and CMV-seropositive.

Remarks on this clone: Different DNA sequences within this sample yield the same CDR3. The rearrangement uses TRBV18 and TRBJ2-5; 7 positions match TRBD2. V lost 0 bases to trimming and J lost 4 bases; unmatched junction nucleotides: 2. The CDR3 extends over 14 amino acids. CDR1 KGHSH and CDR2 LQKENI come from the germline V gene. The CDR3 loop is CASSPPASGETQYF. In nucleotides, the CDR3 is TGTGCCAGCTCACCACCGGCTAGCGGAGAGACCCAGTACTTC.

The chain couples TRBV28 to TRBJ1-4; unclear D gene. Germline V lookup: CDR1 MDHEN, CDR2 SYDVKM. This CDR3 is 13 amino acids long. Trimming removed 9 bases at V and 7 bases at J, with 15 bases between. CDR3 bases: TGTGCCAGTCGAGAGGTTCTCATTGAAAAACTGTTTTTT. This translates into CASREVLIEKLFF.

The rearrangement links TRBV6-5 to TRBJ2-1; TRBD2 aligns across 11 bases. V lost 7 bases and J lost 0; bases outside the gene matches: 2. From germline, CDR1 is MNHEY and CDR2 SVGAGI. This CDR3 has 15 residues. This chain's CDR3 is CASTGLAGSYNEQFF. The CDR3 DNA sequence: TGTGCCAGCACCGGACTAGCGGGCTCCTACAATGAGCAGTTCTTC.

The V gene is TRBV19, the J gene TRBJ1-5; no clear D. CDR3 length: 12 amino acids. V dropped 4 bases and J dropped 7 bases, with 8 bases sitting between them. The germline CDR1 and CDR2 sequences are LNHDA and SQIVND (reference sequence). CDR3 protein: CASSRPGQPQHF. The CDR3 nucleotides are TGTGCCAGTAGTAGGCCGGGGCAGCCCCAGCATTTT.

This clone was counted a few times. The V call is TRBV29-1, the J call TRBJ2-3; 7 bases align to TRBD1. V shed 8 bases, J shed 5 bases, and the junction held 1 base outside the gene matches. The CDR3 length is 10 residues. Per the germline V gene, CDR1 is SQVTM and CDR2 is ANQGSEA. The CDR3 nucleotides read TGCAGCTACAGGGGAGATACGCAGTATTTT. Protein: CSYRGDTQYF.

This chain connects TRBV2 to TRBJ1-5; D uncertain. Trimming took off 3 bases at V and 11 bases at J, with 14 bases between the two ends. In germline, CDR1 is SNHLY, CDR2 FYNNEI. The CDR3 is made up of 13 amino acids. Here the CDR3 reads CASSEPPATAQHF. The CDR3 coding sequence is TGTGCCAGCAGTGAGCCCCCAGCGACGGCCCAGCATTTT.

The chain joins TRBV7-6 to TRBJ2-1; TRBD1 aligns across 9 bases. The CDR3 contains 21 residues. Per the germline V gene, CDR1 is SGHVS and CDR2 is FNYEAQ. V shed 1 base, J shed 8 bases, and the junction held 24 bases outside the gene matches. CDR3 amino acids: CASSLGGSSLRGTGRIYEQFF. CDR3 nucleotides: TGTGCCAGCAGCTTAGGGGGTTCGTCCCTAAGGGGGACAGGGCGAATCTATGAGCAGTTCTTC.

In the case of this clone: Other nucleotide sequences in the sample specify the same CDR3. The CDR3 sequence: CASSLTGSPNEKLFF. CDR3 nucleotide sequence: TGTGCCAGCAGCTTAACAGGGAGCCCTAATGAAAAACTGTTTTTT. V and J are TRBV7-9 and TRBJ1-4, with a tentative D call TRBD1 (6 bases). Germline CDR1 SEHNR, CDR2 FQNEAQ (reference sequence). This CDR3 comprises 15 residues. Trimming stripped 2 bases from V and 3 bases from J, with 10 bases between. Full variable domain (remainder filled in from reference TRBV7-9 and TRBJ1-4): DTGVSQNPRHKITKRGQNVTFRCDPISEHNRLYWYRQTLGQGPEFLTYFQNEAQLEKSRLLSDRFSAERPKGSFSTLEIQRTEQGDSAMYLCASSLTGSPNEKLFFGSGTQLSVL.

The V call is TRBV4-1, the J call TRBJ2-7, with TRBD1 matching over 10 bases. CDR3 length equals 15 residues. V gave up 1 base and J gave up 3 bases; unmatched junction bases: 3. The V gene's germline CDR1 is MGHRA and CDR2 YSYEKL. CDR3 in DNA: TGCGCCAGCAGCCAAGGGGACAGGGGTTTCTACGAGCAGTACTTC. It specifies CASSQGDRGFYEQYF.

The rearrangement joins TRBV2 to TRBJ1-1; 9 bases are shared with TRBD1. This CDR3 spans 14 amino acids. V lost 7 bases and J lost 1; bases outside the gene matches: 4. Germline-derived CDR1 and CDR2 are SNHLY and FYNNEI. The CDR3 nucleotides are TGTGCCAGCAATGTGGGACAGGGGAACACTGAAGCTTTCTTT. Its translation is CASNVGQGNTEAFF. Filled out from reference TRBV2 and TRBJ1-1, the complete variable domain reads EPEVTQTPSHQVTQMGQEVILRCVPISNHLYFYWYRQILGQKVEFLVSFYNNEISEKSEIFDDQFSVERPDGSNFTLKIRSTKLEDSAMYFCASNVGQGNTEAFFGQGTRLTVV.

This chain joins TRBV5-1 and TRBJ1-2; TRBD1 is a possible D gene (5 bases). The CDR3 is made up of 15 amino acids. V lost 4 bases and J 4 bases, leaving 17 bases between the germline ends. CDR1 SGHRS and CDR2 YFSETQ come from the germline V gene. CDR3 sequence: CASSPEGREGYGYTF. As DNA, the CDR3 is TGCGCCAGCAGCCCGGAGGGCAGGGAAGGCTATGGCTACACCTTC.

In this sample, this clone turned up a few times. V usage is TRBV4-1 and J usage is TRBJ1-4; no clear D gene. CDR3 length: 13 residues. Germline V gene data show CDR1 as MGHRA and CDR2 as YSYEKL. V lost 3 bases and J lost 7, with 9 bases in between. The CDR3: CASSQNPSEKLFF. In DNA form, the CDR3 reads TGCGCCAGCAGCCAGAATCCCAGTGAAAAACTGTTTTTT.

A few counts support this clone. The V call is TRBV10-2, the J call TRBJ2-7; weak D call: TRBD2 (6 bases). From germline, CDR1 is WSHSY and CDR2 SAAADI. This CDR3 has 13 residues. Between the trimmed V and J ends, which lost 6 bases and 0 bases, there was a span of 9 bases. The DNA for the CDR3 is TGCGCCAGCAGGGAGGGAGCCTCCTACGAGCAGTACTTC. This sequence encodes CASREGASYEQYF.

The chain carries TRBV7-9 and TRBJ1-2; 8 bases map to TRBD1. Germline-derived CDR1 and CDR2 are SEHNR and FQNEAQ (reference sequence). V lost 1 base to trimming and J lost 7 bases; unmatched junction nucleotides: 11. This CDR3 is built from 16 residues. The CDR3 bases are TGTGCCAGCAGCTTAGGAGCAGGGGGCTTTCAGGCTGGCTACACCTTC. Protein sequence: CASSLGAGGFQAGYTF. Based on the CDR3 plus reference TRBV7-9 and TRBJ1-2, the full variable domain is DTGVSQNPRHKITKRGQNVTFRCDPISEHNRLYWYRQTLGQGPEFLTYFQNEAQLEKSRLLSDRFSAERPKGSFSTLEIQRTEQGDSAMYLCASSLGAGGFQAGYTFGSGTRLTVV.

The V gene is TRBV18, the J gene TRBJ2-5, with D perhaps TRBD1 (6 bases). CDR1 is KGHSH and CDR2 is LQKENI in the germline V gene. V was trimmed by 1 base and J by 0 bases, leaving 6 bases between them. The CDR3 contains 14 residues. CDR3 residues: CASSPRTDQETQYF. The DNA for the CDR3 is TGTGCCAGCTCACCACGGACAGACCAAGAGACCCAGTACTTC.

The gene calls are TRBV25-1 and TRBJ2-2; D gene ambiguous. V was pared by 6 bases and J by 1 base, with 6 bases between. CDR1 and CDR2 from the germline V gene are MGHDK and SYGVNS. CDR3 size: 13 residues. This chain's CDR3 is CASRYWNTGELFF. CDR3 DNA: TGTGCCAGCAGATACTGGAACACCGGGGAGCTGTTTTTT.

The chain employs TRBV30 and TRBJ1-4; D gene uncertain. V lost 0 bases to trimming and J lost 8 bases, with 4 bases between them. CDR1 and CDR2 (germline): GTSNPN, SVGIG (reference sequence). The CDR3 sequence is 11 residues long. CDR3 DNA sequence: TGTGCCTGGAGTGTCGTAGAAAAACTGTTTTTT. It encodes CAWSVVEKLFF. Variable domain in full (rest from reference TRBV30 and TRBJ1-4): SQTIHQWPATLVQPVGSPLSLECTVEGTSNPNLYWYRQAAGRGLQLLFYSVGIGQISSEVPQNLSASRPQDRQFILSSKKLLLSDSGFYLCAWSVVEKLFFGSGTQLSVL.

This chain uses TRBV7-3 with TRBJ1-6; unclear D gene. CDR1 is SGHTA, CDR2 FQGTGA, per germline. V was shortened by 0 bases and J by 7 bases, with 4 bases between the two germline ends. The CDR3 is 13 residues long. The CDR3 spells CASSLTLNSPLHF. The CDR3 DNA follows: TGTGCCAGCAGCTTAACGTTAAATTCACCCCTCCACTTT. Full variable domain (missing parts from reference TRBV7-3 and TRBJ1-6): GAGVSQTPSNKVTEKGKYVELRCDPISGHTALYWYRQSLGQGPEFLIYFQGTGAADDSGLPNDRFFAVRPEGSVSTLKIQRTERGDSAVYLCASSLTLNSPLHFGNGTRLTVT.

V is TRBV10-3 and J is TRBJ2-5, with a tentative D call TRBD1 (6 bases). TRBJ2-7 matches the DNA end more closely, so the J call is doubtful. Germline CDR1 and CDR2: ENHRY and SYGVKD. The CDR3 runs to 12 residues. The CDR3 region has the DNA TGTGCCATCAGTGATAACAGGGACGAGCAGTACTTC. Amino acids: CAISDNRDEQYF.

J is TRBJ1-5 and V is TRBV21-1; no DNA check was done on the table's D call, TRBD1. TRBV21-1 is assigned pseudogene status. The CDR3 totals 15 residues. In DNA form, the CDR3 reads TGTGCCAGCAGCAATAGGTCAGGGGGCAATCAGCCCCAGCATTTT. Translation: CASSNRSGGNQPQHF.

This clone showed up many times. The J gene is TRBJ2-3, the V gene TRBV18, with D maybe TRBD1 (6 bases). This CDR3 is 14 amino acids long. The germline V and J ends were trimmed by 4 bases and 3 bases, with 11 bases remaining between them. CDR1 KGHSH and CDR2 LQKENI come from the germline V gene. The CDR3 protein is CASSRQATTDTQYF. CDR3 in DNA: TGTGCCAGCTCACGACAGGCGACGACAGATACGCAGTATTTT.

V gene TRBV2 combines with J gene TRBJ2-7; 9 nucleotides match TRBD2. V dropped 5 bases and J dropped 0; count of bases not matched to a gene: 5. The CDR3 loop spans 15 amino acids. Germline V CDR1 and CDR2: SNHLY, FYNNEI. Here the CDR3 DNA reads TGTGCCAGCAGTTCTAGCGGGGTAATCTCCTACGAGCAGTACTTC. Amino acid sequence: CASSSSGVISYEQYF. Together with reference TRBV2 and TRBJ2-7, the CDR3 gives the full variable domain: EPEVTQTPSHQVTQMGQEVILRCVPISNHLYFYWYRQILGQKVEFLVSFYNNEISEKSEIFDDQFSVERPDGSNFTLKIRSTKLEDSAMYFCASSSSGVISYEQYFGPGTRLTVT.

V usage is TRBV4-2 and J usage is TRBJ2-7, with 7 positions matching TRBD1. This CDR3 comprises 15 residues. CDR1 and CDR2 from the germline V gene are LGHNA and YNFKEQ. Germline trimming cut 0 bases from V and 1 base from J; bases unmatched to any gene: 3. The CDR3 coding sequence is TGTGCCAGCAGCCAAGACCCGACAGGGTCCTACGAGCAGTACTTC. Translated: CASSQDPTGSYEQYF.